A selection of T cell receptor beta chains follows, all from one sample in a study of T cells in Graves' hyperthyroidism and ophthalmopathy. TCRdb reanalysed the multiplex PCR reads using MiXCR and keeps one entry per CDR3 protein. The table shows more than 300,000 distinct CDR3 sequences, with around 18% occurring only once. Sequencing used blood. These receptors originate from a young man with Graves' ophthalmopathy. Each CDR3 is given with its conserved first and last residue.

v_call,j_call,cdr3_aa
TRBV5-1,TRBJ1-2,CASSLAKEDGGDYGYTF
TRBV27,TRBJ2-1,CASSFGGGPNEQFF
TRBV5-6,TRBJ2-3,CASSLRQTFTDTQYF
TRBV9,TRBJ2-7,CASSVEMGEQYF
TRBV28,TRBJ2-7,CASSTGGERREQYF
TRBV5-1,TRBJ2-7,CASSLEEDYEQYF
TRBV11-2,TRBJ2-1,CASSWGVPSWPDEQFF
TRBV6-2/TRBV6-3,TRBJ2-1,CATAAAGVSNEQFF
TRBV18,TRBJ1-1,CASSPGTWNTEAFF
TRBV5-8,TRBJ2-3,CASSPTIRDTQYF
TRBV6-1,TRBJ2-7,CASSEHSGEYF
TRBV24-1,TRBJ2-5,CATSDGPYQETQYF
TRBV5-1,TRBJ2-1,CASSVESNEQFF
TRBV7-8,TRBJ2-1,CASSDRDFSYNEQFF
TRBV11-2,TRBJ2-1,CASSNQGSYNEQFF
TRBV7-9,TRBJ2-7,CASSSDRGSYEQYF
TRBV5-1,TRBJ2-3,CASSFGGLAGATSTDTQYF
TRBV27,TRBJ2-4,CASSSSPKNIQYF
TRBV6-1,TRBJ1-4,CATGEGGGEEKLFF
TRBV5-1,TRBJ1-4,CASRRAYRGTNEKLFF
TRBV7-9,TRBJ2-7,CASSLMTGRYEQYF
TRBV5-5,TRBJ2-5,CASSLPSQQETQYF
TRBV28,TRBJ2-2,CASKGFGELFF
TRBV5-1,TRBJ1-1,CASNQGGYTEAFF
TRBV7-9,TRBJ2-2,CASSQGMSATGELFF
TRBV3-1,TRBJ2-7,CASSQASGGYEQYF
TRBV12-3/TRBV12-4,TRBJ2-5,CASSSATGAGQETQYF
TRBV4-1,TRBJ2-1,CASSQRTAGAGGEEQFF
TRBV3-1,TRBJ1-2,CASSLQTANPNYGYTF